The 20 T cell receptor beta chains reported below all come from one sample, sequenced in a study of T-cell reconstitution after alpha-beta-depleted transplantation in children. Using unique molecular identifiers, the investigators prepared the TCRbeta library. TCRdb used MiXCR to reprocess the PCR reads, holding one entry per CDR3 protein. This table has 700,000 to 950,000 distinct CDR3 sequences, around 17% appearing once. Source: PBMCs, mostly from graft donor cells, taken 360 days after TCRalphabeta/CD19-depleted stem cell transplant. These receptors all stem from a male patient between 5 and 17 years old who had a stem cell transplant for acute lymphoblastic leukemia, so the T cells may come from the graft donor.

This clonotype has only a few counts. This rearrangement joins TRBV2 to TRBJ2-5; TRBD1 might be the D (6 bases). V lost 5 bases and J lost 13, with 14 bases in between. Germline CDR1 SNHLY, CDR2 FYNNEI. The CDR3 totals 11 residues. The CDR3 nucleotides are TGTGCCAGCAGTCACAACAGGGTCTGGTACTTC. It translates to CASSHNRVWYF.

In this sample, this clonotype turned up a few times. The chain recombines TRBV4-1 with TRBJ2-7; 12 nucleotides line up with TRBD1. In germline, CDR1 is MGHRA, CDR2 YSYEKL. Trimming removed 5 bases from V and 4 bases from J; junction bases left unmatched: 15. This CDR3 is built from 18 residues. CDR3 in amino acids: CASSFGGQGAKERYEQYF. CDR3 coding DNA: TGCGCCAGCAGCTTTGGGGGACAGGGGGCAAAAGAGAGGTACGAGCAGTACTTC.

This clonotype was seen repeatedly, ten times or more. The chain links TRBV27 to TRBJ2-2; D possibly matches TRBD1 or TRBD2 (6 bases each). Per the germline V gene, CDR1 is MNHEY and CDR2 is SMNVEV (reference sequence). This CDR3 is built from 15 residues. Trimming took 6 bases from V and 2 from J, leaving 13 bases between them. CDR3 nucleotide sequence: TGTGCCAGCAGATTAGGGGGGATCAACACCGGGGAGCTGTTTTTT. It specifies CASRLGGINTGELFF.

This clonotype has a handful of counts. CDR3 loop: CASSSTGKQYF. CDR3 DNA: TGTGCCAGCAGCTCTACAGGGAAGCAGTACTTC. The chain employs TRBV13 and TRBJ2-7; weak D call: TRBD1 (6 bases). The CDR3 totals 11 residues. Germline CDR1 PRHDT, CDR2 FYEKMQ (reference sequence). Trimming stripped 4 bases from V and 8 bases from J, with 9 bases between.

The chain employs TRBV9 and TRBJ2-3, with 7 nucleotides matching TRBD1. V was clipped by 0 bases and J by 7 bases; unmatched bases: 8. CDR1 is SGDLS, CDR2 YYNGEE, per germline. This CDR3 has 15 amino acids. CDR3 in DNA: TGTGCCAGCAGCGTAGTTGGGGACAGTTACAATACGCAGTATTTT. It is translated as CASSVVGDSYNTQYF.

This clonotype was seen ten or more times. The chain combines TRBV29-1 with TRBJ2-1; D possibly corresponds to TRBD2 (5 bases). The CDR3 has 18 residues. The V and J ends lost 2 bases and 0 bases respectively, with 20 bases between them. Germline lookup yields CDR1 SQVTM and CDR2 ANQGSEA. CDR3 residues: CSVERSWERSSSYNEQFF. CDR3 nucleotides: TGCAGCGTTGAAAGGTCGTGGGAGCGTTCGAGCTCCTACAATGAGCAGTTCTTC.

V is TRBV29-1 and J is TRBJ2-7, with D uncertain. Deletions cut 1 base from V and 0 bases from J, with 13 bases between. The CDR3 spans 15 residues. Germline CDR1 SQVTM, CDR2 ANQGSEA. In nucleotides, the CDR3 is TGCAGCGTTGAAGTTTTGGACGGCTACTCCTACGAGCAGTACTTC. Protein sequence: CSVEVLDGYSYEQYF.

This clonotype turned up a few times. The rearrangement joins TRBV5-1 to TRBJ2-3, with 8 bases fitting TRBD2. V shed 0 bases, J shed 5 bases, and the junction held 11 bases outside the gene matches. Germline CDR1 and CDR2: SGHRS and YFSETQ. The CDR3 extends over 17 amino acids. The CDR3 DNA follows: TGCGCCAGCAGCTTGGCCGGCGGGGCGGGAGGCCGAGATACGCAGTATTTT. Amino acids: CASSLAGGAGGRDTQYF.

The chain employs TRBV4-1 and TRBJ2-7; D possibly corresponds to TRBD2 (6 bases). V shed 1 base and J shed 2 bases, with 15 bases lying between them. This CDR3 comprises 16 residues. Germline CDR1 MGHRA, CDR2 YSYEKL. The CDR3 DNA follows: TGCGCCAGCAGCCAAGTTAACCTAGCGCAACCCTACGAGCAGTACTTC. Translated, it gives CASSQVNLAQPYEQYF.

This clonotype was picked up a small number of times. CDR3 nucleotide sequence: TGCGCCAGCAGCTTGGCCTCCTCCTGGGCCGAGCAGTACTTC. It is translated as CASSLASSWAEQYF. The rearrangement uses TRBV5-1 and TRBJ2-7; D ambiguous. V lost 0 bases to trimming and J lost 6 bases, with 13 bases between them. This CDR3 is built from 14 residues. Germline-derived CDR1 and CDR2 are SGHRS and YFSETQ.

In this sample, this clonotype turned up many times. This sequence joins TRBV7-2 and TRBJ2-1; D is unclear. The CDR3 contains 15 residues. The V and J ends lost 5 bases and 4 bases respectively, with 15 bases between them. CDR1 SGHTA and CDR2 FQGNSA come from the germline V gene. CDR3 in amino acids: CASSKHAQGYNEQFF. CDR3 in DNA: TGTGCCAGCAGCAAACACGCGCAAGGGTACAATGAGCAGTTCTTC.

In its sample, this clonotype was seen a few times. The CDR3 protein is CATSRDPPDTQYF. The DNA for the CDR3 is TGTGCCACCAGCAGAGATCCCCCAGATACGCAGTATTTT. The chain combines TRBV15 with TRBJ2-3; D unclear. The CDR3 contains 13 residues. The V and J ends lost 0 bases and 4 bases respectively, with 5 bases between them. Germline CDR1 is LNHNV and CDR2 is YYDKDF (reference sequence). The full variable domain, rest sourced from reference TRBV15 and TRBJ2-3, is DAMVIQNPRYQVTQFGKPVTLSCSQTLNHNVMYWYQQKSSQAPKLLFHYYDKDFNNEADTPDNFQSRRPNTSFCFLDIRSPGLGDTAMYLCATSRDPPDTQYFGPGTRLTVL.

This chain connects TRBV6-1 to TRBJ2-1, with D possibly being TRBD1 or TRBD2 (6 bases each). The germline gives CDR1 MNHNS, CDR2 SASEGT. There are 12 residues in the CDR3. V lost 11 bases and J lost 8, with 16 bases in between. CDR3 DNA sequence: TGTGCCGGCCGAGGGGGGCAGCATGAGCAGTTCTTC. This gives the protein CAGRGGQHEQFF.

The chain links TRBV12-3 or TRBV12-4 to TRBJ1-1; D not resolved. V lost 3 bases and J 1 base, leaving 6 bases between the germline ends. The length of the CDR3 is 13 residues. The CDR3 DNA reads as TGTGCCAGCAGTTTCCCTTGGAACACTGAAGCTTTCTTT. Translated, it gives CASSFPWNTEAFF.

This clonotype was detected many times. The rearrangement joins TRBV11-2 to TRBJ1-4; D might be TRBD1 (6 bases). The germline V gene has CDR1 SGHAT and CDR2 FQNNGV. This CDR3 has 15 residues. V was clipped by 6 bases and J by 8 bases, with 19 bases between them. CDR3 region: CASREIRGKREKLFF. The CDR3, as DNA: TGTGCCAGCAGGGAGATCAGGGGAAAGAGGGAAAAACTGTTTTTT.

The rearrangement links TRBV27 to TRBJ2-1; the D gene could be TRBD1 or TRBD2 (5 bases each). This CDR3 comprises 15 residues. Germline-derived CDR1 and CDR2 are MNHEY and SMNVEV (reference sequence). V was pared by 6 bases and J by 4 bases, with 16 bases between. The CDR3 region has the DNA TGTGCCAGCAGCCGAACCGGGACCACATACAATGAGCAGTTCTTC. Translating it yields CASSRTGTTYNEQFF.

This clonotype was found many times. The J gene is TRBJ2-1, the V gene TRBV20-1, with 10 bases lining up with TRBD2. The ends lost 2 bases at V and 12 bases at J; junction bases unmatched: 13. CDR1 is DFQATT, CDR2 SNEGSKA, per germline (reference sequence). CDR3 length equals 15 residues. CDR3 sequence (DNA): TGCAGTGCTAGACTGGGACTAGCGCTAGACTTTGGGCAGTTCTTC. Protein sequence: CSARLGLALDFGQFF.

This chain joins TRBV5-1 and TRBJ1-5; the match to TRBD1 covers 10 bases. CDR3 length equals 18 residues. The germline gives CDR1 SGHRS, CDR2 YFSETQ. Trimming removed 3 bases from V and 2 bases from J; junction bases left unmatched: 11. The CDR3 bases are TGCGCCAGCAGCTACGCCGGGACAGGGGAATTTGGCAATCAGCCCCAGCATTTT. It yields the protein CASSYAGTGEFGNQPQHF. The full variable domain, its missing parts supplied by reference TRBV5-1 and TRBJ1-5, is KAGVTQTPRYLIKTRGQQVTLSCSPISGHRSVSWYQQTPGQGLQFLFEYFSETQRNKGNFPGRFSGRQFSNSRSEMNVSTLELGDSALYLCASSYAGTGEFGNQPQHFGDGTRLSIL.

In this sample, this clonotype turned up many times. V usage is TRBV9 and J usage is TRBJ2-1; perhaps D is TRBD1 or TRBD2 (5 bases each). CDR1 SGDLS and CDR2 YYNGEE come from the germline V gene. This CDR3 comprises 14 residues. V was cut by 0 bases and J by 6 bases, with 10 bases left in between. CDR3 amino acids: CASSVVGLANEQFF. The CDR3 region has the DNA TGTGCCAGCAGCGTAGTGGGGCTAGCCAATGAGCAGTTCTTC.

This clonotype showed up just a few times. This chain joins TRBV3-1 and TRBJ1-6; D gene unclear. The germline V gene encodes CDR1 LGHDT and CDR2 YNNKEL (reference sequence). Trimming took off 6 bases at V and 3 bases at J, with 12 bases between the two ends. This CDR3 spans 15 amino acids. Here the CDR3 reads CASRNIGGYNSPLHF. CDR3 nucleotides: TGTGCCAGCAGGAACATAGGTGGCTATAATTCACCCCTCCACTTT.